The 21 T cell receptor beta chains below were found in one sample sequenced in a study of shared clonotypes between healthy human individuals. In the naive CD8 group, cells lacked CD45RO and were positively selected for CCR7, so terminally differentiated effector memory CD45RA+ cells were left out. Only in-frame clones appear in the TCRdb table, and some are missing; sequencing was by immunoSEQ multiplex PCR. The table includes about 820,000 clones, almost 95% detected once. Material for sequencing was naive CD8+ T cells sorted from blood. The receptors here all came from a man aged 25-40 years in good health.

This rearrangement joins TRBV11-2 to TRBJ2-7, with D maybe TRBD2 (5 bases). Germline CDR1 is SGHAT and CDR2 is FQNNGV. The CDR3 length is 13 residues. V was shortened by 5 bases and J by 2 bases, with 10 bases between the two germline ends. As DNA, the CDR3 is TGTGCCAGCAGCCGGAGGCAGGCCTACGAGCAGTACTTC. This translates into CASSRRQAYEQYF. The complete variable domain, with remaining parts taken from reference TRBV11-2 and TRBJ2-7, reads EAGVAQSPRYKIIEKRQSVAFWCNPISGHATLYWYQQILGQGPKLLIQFQNNGVVDDSQLPKDRFSAERLKGVDSTLKIQPAKLEDSAVYLCASSRRQAYEQYFGPGTRLTVT.

The rearrangement links TRBV27 to TRBJ2-1; 8 bases line up with TRBD2. The germline V gene encodes CDR1 MNHEY and CDR2 SMNVEV (reference sequence). After removal of 9 bases from V and 6 bases from J, the junction contained 7 bases not matched to a gene. The CDR3 consists of 13 residues. The CDR3 DNA is TGTGCCAGTAGACTAGCGACTCTCAATGAGCAGTTCTTC. It translates to CASRLATLNEQFF.

This clone was detected once. The chain combines TRBV30 with TRBJ2-7; 14 nucleotides agree with TRBD2. Germline CDR1 reads GTSNPN; CDR2 reads SVGIG (reference sequence). V lost 1 base and J lost 3; bases outside the gene matches: 5. The CDR3 extends over 16 amino acids. CDR3: CAWSGGLAGVYYEQYF. CDR3 DNA: TGTGCCTGGAGTGGGGGACTAGCGGGGGTATACTACGAGCAGTACTTC.

V and J are TRBV28 and TRBJ2-7; 8 bases are shared with TRBD2. The CDR3 sequence is 18 residues long. Trimming at V came to 4 bases and at J to 1 base, leaving 15 bases not matched to a gene. CDR1 is MDHEN and CDR2 is SYDVKM in the germline V gene. In DNA form, the CDR3 reads TGTGCCAGCAGTTCGGGGATAGCGGGATTGGCTTTGTCCTACGAGCAGTACTTC. Its translation: CASSSGIAGLALSYEQYF.

The V call is TRBV7-9, the J call TRBJ2-2; no definite D call. V dropped 3 bases and J dropped 2 bases, with 7 bases sitting between them. The germline V gene has CDR1 SEHNR and CDR2 FQNEAQ (reference sequence). CDR3 size: 14 residues. This chain's CDR3 is CASSFSPNTGELFF. CDR3 sequence (DNA): TGTGCCAGCAGCTTTAGCCCAAACACCGGGGAGCTGTTTTTT.

The V gene is TRBV5-3, the J gene TRBJ2-1, with D perhaps matching TRBD1 (5 bases). TRBV5-3 is assigned to the ORF class and has an uncertain function. V was cut by 5 bases and J by 9 bases, with 6 bases left in between. The CDR3 consists of 10 residues. The CDR3 loop reads CARRGVEQFF. The CDR3 DNA sequence: TGTGCCAGAAGAGGGGTTGAGCAGTTCTTC.

The rearrangement uses TRBV5-8 and TRBJ2-1; weak D call: TRBD1 (5 bases). The CDR3 is 16 residues long. Trimming took 0 bases from V and 0 from J, leaving 10 bases between them. Germline CDR1 reads SGHTS; CDR2 reads YDEGEE. The CDR3 sequence is CASSLEGRASYNEQFF. The CDR3 coding sequence is TGTGCCAGCAGCTTGGAGGGCAGGGCCTCCTACAATGAGCAGTTCTTC.

This chain's CDR3 is CASSPIGAGDTDTQYF. In DNA form, the CDR3 reads TGCGCCAGCAGCCCGATAGGTGCGGGCGACACAGATACGCAGTATTTT. This chain uses TRBV4-1 with TRBJ2-3, with D possibly matching TRBD2 (5 bases). Germline CDR1 and CDR2: MGHRA and YSYEKL. V was clipped by 4 bases and J by 2 bases, with 16 bases between them. The CDR3 extends over 16 amino acids.

Note on this clone: The sample carries other DNA sequences with the same CDR3. CDR3 nucleotide sequence: TGTGCCAGCAGTGGCGGGGAGCTGTTTTTT. Its translation is CASSGGELFF. V gene TRBV2 combines with J gene TRBJ2-2; D ambiguous. Trimming pared 4 bases from V and 7 bases from J, leaving 1 base between. The CDR3 is made up of 10 amino acids. CDR1 is SNHLY, CDR2 FYNNEI, per germline.

This clone was seen only a few times. The chain recombines TRBV5-1 with TRBJ1-1, with 11 bases lining up with TRBD1. The CDR3 is 13 amino acids. CDR1 and CDR2 from the germline V gene are SGHRS and YFSETQ. V dropped 4 bases and J dropped 8; count of bases not matched to a gene: 4. As DNA, the CDR3 is TGCGCCAGCAGCATGGGACAGGGGGGAGAAGCTTTCTTT. It specifies CASSMGQGGEAFF.

The chain has TRBV29-1 and TRBJ2-7, with D possibly matching TRBD2 (6 bases). Trimming removed 5 bases from V and 4 bases from J, with 15 bases in between. CDR3 size: 13 residues. Germline V gives CDR1 SQVTM, CDR2 ANQGSEA. The DNA for the CDR3 is TGCAGCGTTACGGCGGGACCCGCTTACGAGCAGTACTTC. The encoded protein is CSVTAGPAYEQYF.

The chain couples TRBV7-8 to TRBJ2-7, with 9 bases that match TRBD2. With 5 bases clipped from V and 5 bases from J, the junction kept 13 bases outside the gene matches. The CDR3 extends over 16 amino acids. CDR1 SGHVS and CDR2 FQNEAQ come from the germline V gene. CDR3 nucleotide sequence: TGTGCCAGCAGCGAAAAAGGGCTAGCGGGAAGGGACGAGCAGTACTTC. Protein product: CASSEKGLAGRDEQYF.

V usage is TRBV27 and J usage is TRBJ2-1, with 12 nucleotides matching TRBD2. Germline V gene lookup returns CDR1 MNHEY and CDR2 SMNVEV (reference sequence). Losses at the gene ends were 5 bases for V and 14 bases for J; bases not matched to a gene: 13. CDR3 length: 15 amino acids. This chain's CDR3 is CASSPRLAGDFGEFF. The CDR3 DNA reads as TGTGCCAGCAGTCCCCGACTAGCGGGAGACTTTGGAGAGTTCTTC.

The chain combines TRBV2 with TRBJ1-4; possibly TRBD1 for D (6 bases). V shed 3 bases and J shed 6 bases, with 17 bases lying between them. The length of the CDR3 is 16 residues. Per germline, CDR1 SNHLY and CDR2 FYNNEI. The CDR3 loop reads CASSDSIRGVDEKLFF. The CDR3 DNA follows: TGTGCCAGCAGTGACTCAATCAGGGGCGTAGATGAAAAACTGTTTTTT. The variable domain in full, with the rest retrieved from reference TRBV2 and TRBJ1-4, is EPEVTQTPSHQVTQMGQEVILRCVPISNHLYFYWYRQILGQKVEFLVSFYNNEISEKSEIFDDQFSVERPDGSNFTLKIRSTKLEDSAMYFCASSDSIRGVDEKLFFGSGTQLSVL.

On this clone: Other DNA sequences from this sample encode an identical CDR3 as well. J is TRBJ2-7 and V is TRBV7-9, with 7 bases matching TRBD2. The CDR3 is 15 amino acids. Unmatched junction bases numbered 2, after V lost 0 bases and J lost 0 bases. Per the germline V gene, CDR1 is SEHNR and CDR2 is FQNEAQ (reference sequence). CDR3 DNA: TGTGCCAGCAGCTTAGCGGGAGGGACCTCCTACGAGCAGTACTTC. Protein product: CASSLAGGTSYEQYF.

In the case of this clone: This same CDR3 is encoded by further DNA sequences in the sample. V usage is TRBV11-2 and J usage is TRBJ2-7; D is uncertain. This CDR3 comprises 12 residues. The germline V and J ends were trimmed by 0 bases and 4 bases, with 4 bases remaining between them. Germline CDR1 is SGHAT and CDR2 is FQNNGV. CDR3 bases: TGTGCCAGCAGCTTAGAGGGTTACGAGCAGTACTTC. It translates to CASSLEGYEQYF.

The chain combines TRBV4-1 with TRBJ2-1; D is unresolved. Germline CDR1 reads MGHRA; CDR2 reads YSYEKL. Trimming pared 4 bases from V and 7 bases from J, leaving 8 bases between. The CDR3 extends over 12 amino acids. For the CDR3, the DNA is TGCGCCAGCAGCCCCTCCAGGAATGAGCAGTTCTTC. Its protein product is CASSPSRNEQFF.

This chain links TRBV27 with TRBJ1-1, with D perhaps TRBD1 (5 bases). The CDR3 loop spans 15 amino acids. Germline V lookup: CDR1 MNHEY, CDR2 SMNVEV (reference sequence). Trimming pared 8 bases from V and 3 bases from J, leaving 19 bases between. CDR3 DNA sequence: TGTGCCAGCCACTTCCCGACCGAGGGGCACACTGAAGCTTTCTTT. Translated: CASHFPTEGHTEAFF.

The chain employs TRBV19 and TRBJ2-7; a possible D gene is TRBD2 (6 bases). This CDR3 region has 15 residues. V was trimmed by 6 bases and J by 0 bases, leaving 15 bases between them. Germline CDR1 reads LNHDA; CDR2 reads SQIVND (reference sequence). DNA of the CDR3: TGTGCCAGTAGCCCCGTCAGCGGGCTCTCCTACGAGCAGTACTTC. Translated: CASSPVSGLSYEQYF.

The genes are TRBV15 and TRBJ1-4; no clear D gene. Germline loops: CDR1 LNHNV, CDR2 YYDKDF (reference sequence). The CDR3 covers 15 residues. With 1 base removed from V and 7 bases from J, the gap between germline ends came to 13 bases. In nucleotides, the CDR3 is TGTGCCACCAGCAGAGGTGTAGGGCGAGGTGAAAAACTGTTTTTT. This gives the protein CATSRGVGRGEKLFF.

CDR3 protein: CASTLRESFQPQHF. In DNA, the CDR3 is TGTGCCAGCACCCTCAGGGAGTCTTTTCAGCCCCAGCATTTT. The V call is TRBV6-6, the J call TRBJ1-5, with D tentatively TRBD1 (5 bases). The V and J ends lost 7 bases and 6 bases respectively, with 16 bases between them. This CDR3 region has 14 residues. The germline CDR1 and CDR2 sequences are MNHNY and SVGAGI (reference sequence).